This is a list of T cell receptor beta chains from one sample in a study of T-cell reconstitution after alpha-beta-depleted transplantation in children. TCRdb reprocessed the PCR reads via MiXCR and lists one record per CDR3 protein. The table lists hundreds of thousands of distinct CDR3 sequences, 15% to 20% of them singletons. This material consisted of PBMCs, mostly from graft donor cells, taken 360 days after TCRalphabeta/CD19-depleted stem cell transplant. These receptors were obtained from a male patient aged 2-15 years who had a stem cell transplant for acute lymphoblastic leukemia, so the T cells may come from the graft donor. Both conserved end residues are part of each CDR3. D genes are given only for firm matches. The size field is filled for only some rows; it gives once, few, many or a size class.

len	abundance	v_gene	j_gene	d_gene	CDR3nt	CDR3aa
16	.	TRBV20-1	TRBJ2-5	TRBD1	TGCAGTGCTAGAGATCCCTCCAGGGGGCTCGGGGAGACCCAGTACTTC	CSARDPSRGLGETQYF
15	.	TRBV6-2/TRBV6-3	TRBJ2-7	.	TGTGCCAGCCGACCCCCGGGCCTCCTCCACGACGAGCAGTACTTC	CASRPPGLLHDEQYF
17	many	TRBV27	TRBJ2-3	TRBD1	TGTGCCAGCAGTTCGACAGTCTGGGACAGCAGCACAGATACGCAGTATTTT	CASSSTVWDSSTDTQYF
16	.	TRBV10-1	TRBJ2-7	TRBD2	TGCGCCTGCAGTGAGTCGGAGGCGGGAGGACACTACGAGCAGTACTTC	CACSESEAGGHYEQYF
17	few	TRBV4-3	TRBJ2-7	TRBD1	TGCGCCAGCAGCCAAGATGAGTTTTCAGGGGGCGTAAGCGGGCAGTACTTC	CASSQDEFSGGVSGQYF
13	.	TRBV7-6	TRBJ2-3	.	TGTGCCAGCACAGGGTGGGCCACAGATACGCAGTATTTT	CASTGWATDTQYF
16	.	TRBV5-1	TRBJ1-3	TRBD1	TGCGCCAGCAGCTCGCCGCTAACAGGGGCCGGAAACACCATATATTTT	CASSSPLTGAGNTIYF
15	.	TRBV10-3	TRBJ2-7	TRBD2	TGTGCCATCAGTGTTCTAGCGGGAGTTGGGTACGAGCAGTACTTC	CAISVLAGVGYEQYF
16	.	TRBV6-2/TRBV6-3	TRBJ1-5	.	TGTGCCAGCAGTTTGAGGACAGCCAGAGGCAATCAGCCCCAGCATTTT	CASSLRTARGNQPQHF
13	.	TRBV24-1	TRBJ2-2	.	TGTGCCACCAGTGATGAACTACGGGGGGAGCTGTTTTTT	CATSDELRGELFF
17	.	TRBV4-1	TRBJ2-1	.	TGCGCCAGCAGCCCGTCCCTGCCTAGGGGCTTCTACAATGAGCAGTTCTTC	CASSPSLPRGFYNEQFF
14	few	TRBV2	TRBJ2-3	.	TGTGCCAGCACGGGCGGGCTAAGCACAGATACGCAGTATTTT	CASTGGLSTDTQYF
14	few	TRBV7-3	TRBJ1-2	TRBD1	TGTGCCAGCAGCTCGACAGGGGGACGCTATGGCTACACCTTC	CASSSTGGRYGYTF
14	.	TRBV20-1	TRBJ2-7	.	TGCAGTGCTAGAGGCCGAGGGATATACTACGAGCAGTACTTC	CSARGRGIYYEQYF
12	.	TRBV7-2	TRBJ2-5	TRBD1	TGTGCCAGCATGCAGGGGGAAGAGACCCAGTACTTC	CASMQGEETQYF
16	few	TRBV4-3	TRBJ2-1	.	TGCGCCAGCAGCCCTTCGGAAAGGGACCTCTACAATGAGCAGTTCTTC	CASSPSERDLYNEQFF